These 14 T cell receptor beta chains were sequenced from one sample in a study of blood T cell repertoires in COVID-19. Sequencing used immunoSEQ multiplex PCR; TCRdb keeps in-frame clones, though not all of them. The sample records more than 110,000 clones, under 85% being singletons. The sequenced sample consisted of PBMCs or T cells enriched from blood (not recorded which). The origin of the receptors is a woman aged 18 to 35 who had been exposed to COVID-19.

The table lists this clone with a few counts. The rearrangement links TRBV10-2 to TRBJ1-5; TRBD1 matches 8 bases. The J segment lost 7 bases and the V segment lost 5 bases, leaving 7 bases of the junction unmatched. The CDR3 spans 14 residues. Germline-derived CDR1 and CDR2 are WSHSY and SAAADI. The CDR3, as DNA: TGCGCCAGCAGTAAAGACAGGGGAAGGCAGCCCCAGCATTTT. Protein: CASSKDRGRQPQHF.

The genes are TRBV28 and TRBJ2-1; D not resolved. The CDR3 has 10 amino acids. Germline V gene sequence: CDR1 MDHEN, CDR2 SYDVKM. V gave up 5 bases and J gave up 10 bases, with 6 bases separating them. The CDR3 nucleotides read TGTGCCAGCAGTGACTGGGAGCAGTTCTTC. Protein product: CASSDWEQFF.

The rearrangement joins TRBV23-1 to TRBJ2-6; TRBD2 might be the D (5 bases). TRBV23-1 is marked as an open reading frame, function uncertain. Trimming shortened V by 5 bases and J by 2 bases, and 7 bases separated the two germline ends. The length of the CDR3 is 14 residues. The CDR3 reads CASSIGAGANVLTF. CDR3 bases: TGCGCCAGCAGTATCGGGGCTGGGGCCAACGTCCTGACTTTC.

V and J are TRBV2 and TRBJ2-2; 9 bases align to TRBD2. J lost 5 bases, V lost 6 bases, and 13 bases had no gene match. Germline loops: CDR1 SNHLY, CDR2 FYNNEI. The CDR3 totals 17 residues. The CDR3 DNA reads TGTGCCAGCAGGTTTCCCGATAGCGGGAGAGGTACCGGGGAGCTGTTTTTT. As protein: CASRFPDSGRGTGELFF.

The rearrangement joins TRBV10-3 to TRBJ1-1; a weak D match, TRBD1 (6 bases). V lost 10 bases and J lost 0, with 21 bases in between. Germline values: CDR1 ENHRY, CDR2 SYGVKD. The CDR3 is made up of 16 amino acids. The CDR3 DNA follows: TGTGCCACCGAACCGGGACATAGTTTTATGAACACTGAAGCTTTCTTT. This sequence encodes CATEPGHSFMNTEAFF.

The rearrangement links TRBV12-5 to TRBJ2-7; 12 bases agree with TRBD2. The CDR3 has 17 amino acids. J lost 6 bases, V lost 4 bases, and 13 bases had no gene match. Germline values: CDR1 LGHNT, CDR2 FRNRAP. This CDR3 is CASGSNKLAGGPSEQYF. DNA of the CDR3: TGTGCTAGTGGTTCCAATAAGCTAGCGGGAGGGCCGAGCGAGCAGTACTTC.

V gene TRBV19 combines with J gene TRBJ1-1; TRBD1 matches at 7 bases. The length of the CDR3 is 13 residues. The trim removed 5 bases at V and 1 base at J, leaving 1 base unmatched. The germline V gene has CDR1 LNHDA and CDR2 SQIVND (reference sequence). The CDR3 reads CASSYRGNTEAFF. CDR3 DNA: TGTGCCAGTAGTTACAGGGGGAACACTGAAGCTTTCTTT.

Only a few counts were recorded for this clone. CDR3 sequence: CASSDRQSSGNTIYF. The CDR3 DNA follows: TGTGCCAGCAGTGACAGGCAGAGCTCTGGAAACACCATATATTTT. The chain recombines TRBV2 with TRBJ1-3; D is ambiguous. In germline, CDR1 is SNHLY, CDR2 FYNNEI. The CDR3 loop spans 15 amino acids. The ends were cut back, 3 bases at V and 0 bases at J, with 9 bases in the middle.

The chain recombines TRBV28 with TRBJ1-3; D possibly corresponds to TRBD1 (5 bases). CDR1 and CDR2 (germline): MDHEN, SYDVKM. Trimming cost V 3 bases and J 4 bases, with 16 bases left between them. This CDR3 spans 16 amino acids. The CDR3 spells CASSLNQGFLGNTIYF. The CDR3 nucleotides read TGTGCCAGCAGTTTGAACCAGGGTTTCTTGGGAAACACCATATATTTT.

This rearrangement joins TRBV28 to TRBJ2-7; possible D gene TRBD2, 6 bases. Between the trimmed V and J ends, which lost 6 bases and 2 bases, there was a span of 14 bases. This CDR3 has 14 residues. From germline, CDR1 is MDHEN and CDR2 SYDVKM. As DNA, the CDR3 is TGTGCCAGCAGAAGACTCGGACTACCCTACGAGCAGTACTTC. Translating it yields CASRRLGLPYEQYF.

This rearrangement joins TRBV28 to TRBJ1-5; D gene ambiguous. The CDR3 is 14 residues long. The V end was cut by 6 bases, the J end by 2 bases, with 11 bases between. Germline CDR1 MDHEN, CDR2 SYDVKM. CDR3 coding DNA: TGTGCCAGCAGGTACAAGTTCGGCAATCAGCCCCAGCATTTT. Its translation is CASRYKFGNQPQHF.

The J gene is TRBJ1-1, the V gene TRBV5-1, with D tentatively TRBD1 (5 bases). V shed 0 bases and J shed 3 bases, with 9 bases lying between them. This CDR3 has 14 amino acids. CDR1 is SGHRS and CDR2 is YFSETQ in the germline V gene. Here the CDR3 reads CASSLGQPYTEAFF. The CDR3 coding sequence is TGCGCCAGCAGCTTGGGACAGCCATACACTGAAGCTTTCTTT. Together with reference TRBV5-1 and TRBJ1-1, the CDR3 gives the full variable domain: KAGVTQTPRYLIKTRGQQVTLSCSPISGHRSVSWYQQTPGQGLQFLFEYFSETQRNKGNFPGRFSGRQFSNSRSEMNVSTLELGDSALYLCASSLGQPYTEAFFGQGTRLTVV.

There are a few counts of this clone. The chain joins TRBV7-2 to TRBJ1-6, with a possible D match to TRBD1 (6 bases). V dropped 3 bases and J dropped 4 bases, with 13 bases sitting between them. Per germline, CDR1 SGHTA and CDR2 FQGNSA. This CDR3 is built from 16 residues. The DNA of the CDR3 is TGTGCCAGCAGCTTTTCACCTACAGGGTATAATTCACCCCTCCACTTT. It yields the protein CASSFSPTGYNSPLHF.

The CDR3 coding sequence is TGTGCCAGCAGCGAAAACGGAGGAAGAATGGCCGGGGAGCTGTTTTTT. This codes for CASSENGGRMAGELFF. The V call is TRBV11-2, the J call TRBJ2-2; possible D gene TRBD2, 5 bases. Trimming pared 5 bases from V and 6 bases from J, leaving 19 bases between. Germline CDR1 is SGHAT and CDR2 is FQNNGV. The CDR3 length is 16 residues.